The TCR beta chain described here comes from a study of T cell responses to AZD1222 COVID-19 vaccine (dated by TCRdb to the early 2020s). Study-wide context: A total of 240 or so trial participants underwent TCR sequencing, of whom more than 200 had received two doses of AZD1222 and around 25 had received two doses of the MenACWY control vaccine. Trial participants were enrolled into age subgroups of 18-55, 56-69 and 70-plus years, which contained about 150, 28 and 57 TCR-sequenced participants, respectively. Broad study findings and their caveats: Nearly half of unique spike-specific TCRs reportedly recognized epitopes outside regions mutated in the B.1.351 and B.1.1.7 variants. In the small 56-69-year group, the increase in depth fell short of significance, most likely because of low power. After two AZD1222 doses, spike-specific TCR breadth and depth were significantly higher than at day 0 and than in MenACWY recipients. CD4 TCRs associated with the vaccine covered the entire spike protein, and the dominant responses were in regions 160-218 and 743-854. Only five or six AZD1222 recipients were SARS-CoV-2 seropositive at baseline, limiting conclusions about previously exposed vaccinees. No day 14 peak-response samples were available, so repertoires were characterized only after the peak T cell response. Participants were mostly white British and included more females than males, and it was suggested by the authors that clonal diversity may have been underestimated.

This clone was seen only once. Its binding antigen is unknown. Base-call qualities are not available, and no considerably larger clone is one nucleotide away. This specimen's time point label, interpreted: baseline before first vaccination. This specimen's treatment or condition label, per the study, means: meningococcal conjugate vaccine given as trial control. The vaccinee samples were drawn from two UK trials, COV001 and COV002, one of which was a single-blind randomized controlled phase 2/3 trial testing AZD1222 (ChAdOx1 nCoV-19) in healthy adults. For TCRbeta chain sequencing, PBMC samples were collected from trial participants at day 0 and at day 28 after the second dose. The CDR3 regions of human TCRbeta chains were analyzed by immunosequencing. The study's processing was this. TCRs in the repertoires were matched against a reference library of SARS-CoV-2-specific TCRs that had been generated with the MIRA antigen-specificity platform. Breadth was defined as the fraction of unique TCRs that were SARS-CoV-2-associated, and depth was defined as the fraction of total T cells that were SARS-CoV-2-associated. Using the MIRA data, each spike-specific TCR was assigned both to the spike region to which the TCR was reactive and to a CD4 or CD8 class. Log10-transformed breadth and depth values were compared by one-way ANOVA with Sidak's multiple comparisons tests. Entries here come from immuneACCESS through TCRdb and include only in-frame sequences with V and J called. Some clones fail to appear in such tables; in the studies checked, an unresolved V gene covers under half of the shortfall, and the cause of the remainder is unknown. The DNA was the basis for D and trimming; V, J and clone size are from that table. The sample table shows 120,000 or so clones, and approximately 90% are seen once. The biggest ten clones account for around 10% of the sample.

The CDR3 spans 14 residues, from the cysteine through the phenylalanine. Only the CDR3 DNA stays, 42 bases, in frame from base 1. Here V drops 8 bases and J drops 4 bases, and the junction holds 8 bases not matched to any gene. CDR1 and CDR2 (SGHAT, FQNNGV) derive from the germline V gene. The specimen was peripheral blood, collected on day 0 of MenACWY control vaccination. This sequence uses TRBV11-2 and TRBJ2-1, with 7 bases in between that match TRBD2. This clonotype was obtained from an adult in good health. The bases are TGTGCCAGCTCTGGCGGGAGTGGGTACAATGAGCAGTTCTTC. It translates as CASSGGSGYNEQFF.